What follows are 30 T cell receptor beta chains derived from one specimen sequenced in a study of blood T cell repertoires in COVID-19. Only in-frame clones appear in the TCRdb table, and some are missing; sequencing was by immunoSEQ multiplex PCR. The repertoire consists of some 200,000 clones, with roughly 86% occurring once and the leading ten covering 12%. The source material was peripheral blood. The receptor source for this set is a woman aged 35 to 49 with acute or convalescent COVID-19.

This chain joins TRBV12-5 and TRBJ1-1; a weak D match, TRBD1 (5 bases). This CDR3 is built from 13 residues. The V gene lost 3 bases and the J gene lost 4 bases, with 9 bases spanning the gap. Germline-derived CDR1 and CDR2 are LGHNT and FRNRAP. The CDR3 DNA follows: TGTGCTAGTGGTTTAACGGGGGGCACTGAAGCTTTCTTT. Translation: CASGLTGGTEAFF.

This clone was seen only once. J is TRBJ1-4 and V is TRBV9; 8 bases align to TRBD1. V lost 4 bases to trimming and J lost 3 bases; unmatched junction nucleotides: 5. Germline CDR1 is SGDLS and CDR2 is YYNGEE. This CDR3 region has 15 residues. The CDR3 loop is CASSPRTGPNEKLFF. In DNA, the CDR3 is TGTGCCAGCAGCCCGCGGACAGGGCCTAATGAAAAACTGTTTTTT.

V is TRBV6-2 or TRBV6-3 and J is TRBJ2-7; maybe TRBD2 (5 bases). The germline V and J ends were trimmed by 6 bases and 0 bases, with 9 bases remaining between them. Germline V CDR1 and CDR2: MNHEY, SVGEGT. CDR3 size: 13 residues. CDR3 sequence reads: CASSAGRSYEQYF. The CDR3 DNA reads TGTGCCAGCAGCGCGGGCCGCTCCTACGAGCAGTACTTC.

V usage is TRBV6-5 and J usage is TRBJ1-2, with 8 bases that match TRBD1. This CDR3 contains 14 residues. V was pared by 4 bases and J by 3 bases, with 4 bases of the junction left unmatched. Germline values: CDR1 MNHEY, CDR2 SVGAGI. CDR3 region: CASSSAQGDYGYTF. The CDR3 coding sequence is TGTGCCAGCAGTTCAGCACAGGGGGACTATGGCTACACCTTC.

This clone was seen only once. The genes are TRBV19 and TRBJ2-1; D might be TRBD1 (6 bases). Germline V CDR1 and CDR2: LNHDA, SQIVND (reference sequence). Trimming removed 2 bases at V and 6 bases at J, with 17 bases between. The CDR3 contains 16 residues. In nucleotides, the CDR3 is TGTGCCAGTAGTATAATTTGGGGGCTTCGGGGCAATGAGCAGTTCTTC. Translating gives CASSIIWGLRGNEQFF.

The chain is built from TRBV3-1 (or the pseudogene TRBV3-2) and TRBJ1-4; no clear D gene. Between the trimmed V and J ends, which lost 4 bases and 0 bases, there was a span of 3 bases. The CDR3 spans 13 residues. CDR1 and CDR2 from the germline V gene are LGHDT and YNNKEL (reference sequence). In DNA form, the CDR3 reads TGTGCCAGCAGCCCTGCAACTAATGAAAAACTGTTTTTT. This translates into CASSPATNEKLFF.

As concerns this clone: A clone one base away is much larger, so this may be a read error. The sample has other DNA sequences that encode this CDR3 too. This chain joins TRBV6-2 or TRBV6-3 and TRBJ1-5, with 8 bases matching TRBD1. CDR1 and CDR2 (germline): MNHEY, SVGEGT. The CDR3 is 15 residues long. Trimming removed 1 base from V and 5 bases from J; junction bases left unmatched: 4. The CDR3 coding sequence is TGTGCCAGCAGTTACTGGCAGGGGGCCGATCAGCCCCAGCATTTT. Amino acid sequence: CASSYWQGADQPQHF.

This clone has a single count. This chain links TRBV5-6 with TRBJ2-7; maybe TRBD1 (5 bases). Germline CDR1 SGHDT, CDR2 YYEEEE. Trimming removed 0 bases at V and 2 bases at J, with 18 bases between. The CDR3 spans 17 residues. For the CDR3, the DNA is TGTGCCAGCAGCTTGGTTTTAAACCCAGGGTCAACCTACGAGCAGTACTTC. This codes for CASSLVLNPGSTYEQYF.

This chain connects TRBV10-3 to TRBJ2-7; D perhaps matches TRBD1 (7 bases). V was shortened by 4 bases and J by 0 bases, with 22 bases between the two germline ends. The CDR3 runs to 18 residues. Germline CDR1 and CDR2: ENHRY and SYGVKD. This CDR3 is CAISGISRAGQHSYEQYF. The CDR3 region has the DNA TGTGCCATCAGTGGAATATCTAGGGCGGGACAGCACTCCTACGAGCAGTACTTC.

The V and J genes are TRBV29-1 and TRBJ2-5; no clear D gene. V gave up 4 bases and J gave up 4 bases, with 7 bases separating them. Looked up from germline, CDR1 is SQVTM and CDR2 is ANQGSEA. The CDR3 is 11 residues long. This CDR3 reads CSVGVPETQYF. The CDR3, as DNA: TGCAGCGTTGGAGTCCCAGAGACCCAGTACTTC.

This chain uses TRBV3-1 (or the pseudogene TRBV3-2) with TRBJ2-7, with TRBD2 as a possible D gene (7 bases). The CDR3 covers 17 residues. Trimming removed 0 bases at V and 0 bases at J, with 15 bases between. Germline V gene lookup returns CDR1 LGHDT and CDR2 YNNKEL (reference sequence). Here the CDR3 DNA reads TGTGCCAGCAGCCAAGATCTCCGCGGGGGCCTCTCCTACGAGCAGTACTTC. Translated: CASSQDLRGGLSYEQYF.

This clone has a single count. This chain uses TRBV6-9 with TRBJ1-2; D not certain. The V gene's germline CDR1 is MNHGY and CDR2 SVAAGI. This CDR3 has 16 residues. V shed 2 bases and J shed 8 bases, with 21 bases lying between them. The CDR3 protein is CASSYRSHRGGKGYTF. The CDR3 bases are TGTGCCAGCAGTTATAGGAGCCATCGAGGAGGTAAGGGCTACACCTTC.

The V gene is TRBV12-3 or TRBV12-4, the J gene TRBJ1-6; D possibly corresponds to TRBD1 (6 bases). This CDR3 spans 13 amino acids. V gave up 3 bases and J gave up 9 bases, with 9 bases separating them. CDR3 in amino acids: CASSFVGGSPLHF. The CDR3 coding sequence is TGTGCCAGCAGTTTCGTAGGGGGTTCACCCCTCCACTTT.

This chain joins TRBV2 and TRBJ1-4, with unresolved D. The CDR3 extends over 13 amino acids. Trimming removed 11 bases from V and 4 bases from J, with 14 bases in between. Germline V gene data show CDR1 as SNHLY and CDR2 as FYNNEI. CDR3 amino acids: CADGGEFNEKLFF. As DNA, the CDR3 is TGTGCCGATGGCGGGGAATTTAATGAAAAACTGTTTTTT.

The CDR3 sequence is CASSYRGSTWSEQFF. In DNA form, the CDR3 reads TGTGCCAGCAGTTATAGAGGGAGTACCTGGAGTGAGCAGTTCTTC. The chain uses TRBV6-6 and TRBJ2-1; D may be TRBD2 (5 bases). V was clipped by 3 bases and J by 9 bases, with 18 bases between them. CDR1 and CDR2 from the germline V gene are MNHNY and SVGAGI (reference sequence). The CDR3 runs 15 residues.

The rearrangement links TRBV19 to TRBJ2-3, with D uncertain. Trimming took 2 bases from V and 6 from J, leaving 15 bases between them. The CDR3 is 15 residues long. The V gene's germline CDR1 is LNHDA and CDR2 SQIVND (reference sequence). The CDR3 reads CASSISWAPRDTQYF. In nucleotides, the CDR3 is TGTGCCAGTAGTATATCCTGGGCCCCCCGGGATACGCAGTATTTT.

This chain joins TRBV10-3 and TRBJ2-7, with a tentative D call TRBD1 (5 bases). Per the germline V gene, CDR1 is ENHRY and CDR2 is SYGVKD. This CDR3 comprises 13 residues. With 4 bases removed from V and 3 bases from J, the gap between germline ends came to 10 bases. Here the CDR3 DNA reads TGTGCCATCAGTGGAGTCAGGGACTACGAGCAGTACTTC. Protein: CAISGVRDYEQYF.

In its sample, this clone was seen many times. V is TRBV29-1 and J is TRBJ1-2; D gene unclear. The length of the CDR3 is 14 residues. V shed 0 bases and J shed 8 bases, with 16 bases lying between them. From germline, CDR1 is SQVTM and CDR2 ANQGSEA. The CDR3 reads CSVEDTVEFLGYTF. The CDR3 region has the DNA TGCAGCGTTGAAGACACAGTGGAATTTTTAGGCTACACCTTC. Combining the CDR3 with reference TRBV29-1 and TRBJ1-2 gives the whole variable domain SAVISQKPSRDICQRGTSLTIQCQVDSQVTMMFWYRQQPGQSLTLIATANQGSEATYESGFVIDKFPISRPNLTFSTLTVSNMSPEDSSIYLCSVEDTVEFLGYTFGSGTRLTVV.

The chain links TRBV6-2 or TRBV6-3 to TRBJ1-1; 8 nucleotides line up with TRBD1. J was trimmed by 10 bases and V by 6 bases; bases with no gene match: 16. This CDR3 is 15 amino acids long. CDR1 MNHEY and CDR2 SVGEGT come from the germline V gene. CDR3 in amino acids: CASSPWTGTTVRAFF. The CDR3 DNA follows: TGTGCCAGCAGCCCCTGGACAGGGACGACTGTTCGAGCTTTCTTT.

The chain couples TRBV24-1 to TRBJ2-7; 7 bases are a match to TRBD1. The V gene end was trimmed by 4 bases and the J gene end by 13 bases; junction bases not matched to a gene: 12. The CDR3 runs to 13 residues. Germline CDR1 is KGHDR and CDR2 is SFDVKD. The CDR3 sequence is CATSDLPTGTAYF. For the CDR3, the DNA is TGTGCCACCAGTGACTTACCAACCGGGACAGCCTACTTC.

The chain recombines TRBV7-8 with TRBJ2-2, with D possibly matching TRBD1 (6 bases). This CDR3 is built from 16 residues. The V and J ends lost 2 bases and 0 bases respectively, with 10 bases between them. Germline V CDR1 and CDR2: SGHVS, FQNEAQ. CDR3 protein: CASSLKRGTNTGELFF. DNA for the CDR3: TGTGCCAGCAGCTTAAAAAGGGGGACGAACACCGGGGAGCTGTTTTTT.

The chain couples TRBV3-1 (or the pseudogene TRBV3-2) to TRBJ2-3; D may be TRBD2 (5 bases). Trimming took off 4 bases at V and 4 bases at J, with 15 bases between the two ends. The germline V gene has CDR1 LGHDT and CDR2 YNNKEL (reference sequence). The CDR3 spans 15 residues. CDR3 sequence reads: CASSPRGPGADTQYF. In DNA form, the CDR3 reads TGTGCCAGCAGCCCTAGAGGCCCCGGGGCAGATACGCAGTATTTT.

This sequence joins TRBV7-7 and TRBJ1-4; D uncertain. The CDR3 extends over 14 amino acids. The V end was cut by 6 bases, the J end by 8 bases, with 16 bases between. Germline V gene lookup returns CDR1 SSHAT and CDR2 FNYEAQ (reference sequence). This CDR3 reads CASSQSAGSEKLFF. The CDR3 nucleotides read TGTGCCAGCAGTCAATCTGCCGGGAGCGAAAAACTGTTTTTT.

CDR3 amino acids: CASSVSGLADGNIQYF. Here the CDR3 DNA reads TGTGCCAGCAGCGTATCGGGACTAGCGGACGGAAACATTCAGTACTTC. The chain couples TRBV9 to TRBJ2-4; 11 bases match TRBD2. J lost 6 bases, V lost 1 base, and 6 bases had no gene match. The CDR3 length is 16 residues. Per germline, CDR1 SGDLS and CDR2 YYNGEE.

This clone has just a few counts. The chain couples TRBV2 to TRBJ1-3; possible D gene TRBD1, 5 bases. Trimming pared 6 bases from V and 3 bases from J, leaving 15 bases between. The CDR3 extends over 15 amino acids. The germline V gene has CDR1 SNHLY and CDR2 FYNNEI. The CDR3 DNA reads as TGTGCCAGCAGGCCCCAGGGTTGGGGTGGAAACACCATATATTTT. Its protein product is CASRPQGWGGNTIYF. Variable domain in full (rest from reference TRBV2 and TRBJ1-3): EPEVTQTPSHQVTQMGQEVILRCVPISNHLYFYWYRQILGQKVEFLVSFYNNEISEKSEIFDDQFSVERPDGSNFTLKIRSTKLEDSAMYFCASRPQGWGGNTIYFGEGSWLTVV.

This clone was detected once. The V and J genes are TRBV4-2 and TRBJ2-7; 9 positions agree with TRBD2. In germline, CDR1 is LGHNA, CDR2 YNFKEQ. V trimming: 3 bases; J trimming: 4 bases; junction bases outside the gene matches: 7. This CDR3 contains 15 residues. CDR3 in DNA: TGTGCCAGCAGCCAGGGAAGCGGGGGGCAGTACGAGCAGTACTTC. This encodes CASSQGSGGQYEQYF.

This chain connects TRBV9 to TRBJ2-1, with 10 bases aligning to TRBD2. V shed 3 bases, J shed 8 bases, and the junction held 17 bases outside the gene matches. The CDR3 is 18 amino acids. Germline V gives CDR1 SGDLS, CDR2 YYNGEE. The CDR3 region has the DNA TGTGCCAGCAGCGGGGGAGAACTAGCGGGGTTCAGTGGGGATGAGCAGTTCTTC. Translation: CASSGGELAGFSGDEQFF.

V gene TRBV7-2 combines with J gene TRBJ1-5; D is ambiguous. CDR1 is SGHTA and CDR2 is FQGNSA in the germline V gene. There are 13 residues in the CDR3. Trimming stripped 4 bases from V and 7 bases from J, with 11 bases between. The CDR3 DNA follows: TGTGCCAGCAGCTGGGAGGTAGGACAGCCCCAGCATTTT. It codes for CASSWEVGQPQHF. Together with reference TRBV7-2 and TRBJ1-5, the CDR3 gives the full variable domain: GAGVSQSPSNKVTEKGKDVELRCDPISGHTALYWYRQSLGQGLEFLIYFQGNSAPDKSGLPSDRFSAERTGGSVSTLTIQRTQQEDSAVYLCASSWEVGQPQHFGDGTRLSIL.

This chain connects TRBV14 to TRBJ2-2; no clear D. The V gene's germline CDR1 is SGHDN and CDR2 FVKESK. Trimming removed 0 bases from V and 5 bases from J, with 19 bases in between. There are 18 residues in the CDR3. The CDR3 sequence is CASSQDPAWSPRTGELFF. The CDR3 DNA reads TGTGCCAGCAGCCAAGATCCCGCCTGGTCTCCGAGGACCGGGGAGCTGTTTTTT.

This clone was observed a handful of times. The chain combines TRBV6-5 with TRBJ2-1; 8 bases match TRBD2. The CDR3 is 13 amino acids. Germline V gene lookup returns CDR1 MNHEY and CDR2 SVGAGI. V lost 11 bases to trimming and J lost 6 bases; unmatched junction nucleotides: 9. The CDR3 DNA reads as TGTGCCGTCGGGACGGGAGGGCCCAATGAGCAGTTCTTC. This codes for CAVGTGGPNEQFF.